This T cell receptor (beta chain) was captured by sequencing in a study of response to subunit inactivated influenza vaccine. Study results and caveats: T cells newly recruited by each seasonal influenza vaccination are few, the authors suggested.

In this sample, this clonotype turned up a few times. No antigen is known for it. TCRdb reprocessed the RT-PCR reads via MiXCR and lists one record per CDR3 protein. Of roughly 700,000 distinct CDR3 sequences listed, 11% to 15% are singletons. Germline values: CDR1 SGHRS, CDR2 YFSETQ. Trimming shortened V by 0 bases and J by 0 bases, and 16 bases separated the two germline ends. The CDR3 loop spans 17 amino acids. The sample here was PBMCs from blood, taken approximately 15 days before vaccination. The chain couples TRBV5-1 to TRBJ2-7; no clear D gene. The receptor was derived from a man aged 50-59 years who received an inactivated influenza vaccine. The CDR3 is CASSLVSGRASSYEQYF. In nucleotides, the CDR3 is TGCGCCAGCAGCTTGGTCTCAGGACGAGCGAGCTCCTACGAGCAGTACTTC.